These 15 T cell receptor beta chains were sequenced from one sample in a study of T cells in Graves' hyperthyroidism and ophthalmopathy. Amplification of TCR beta CDR3 regions used RNA as the template. The HTBI primer set was used in a first-round RT-PCR of the TCR CDR3. TCRdb ran MiXCR on the multiplex PCR reads and lists one entry per CDR3 protein. The sample includes approximately 600,000 distinct CDR3 sequences, approximately 15% of them seen just once. The specimen was blood. The source of these receptors is a woman in her forties with Graves' ophthalmopathy.

This clonotype was detected ten times or more. The gene calls are TRBV7-3 and TRBJ2-7; maybe TRBD1 (6 bases). CDR3 length: 15 amino acids. The germline V and J ends were trimmed by 5 bases and 4 bases, with 18 bases remaining between them. In germline, CDR1 is SGHTA, CDR2 FQGTGA. CDR3 nucleotides: TGTGCCAGCAGCCCTTTAGGGGGAGAGGCTTACGAGCAGTACTTC. Encoded protein: CASSPLGGEAYEQYF.

This clonotype was detected ten times or more. The chain combines TRBV6-1 with TRBJ2-4, with 9 nucleotides matching TRBD1. Germline values: CDR1 MNHNS, CDR2 SASEGT. The CDR3 sequence is 14 residues long. V gave up 2 bases and J gave up 7 bases; unmatched junction bases: 3. CDR3 nucleotides: TGTGCCAGCAGTGAATGGGACAGGGAGAACATTCAGTACTTC. Its protein is CASSEWDRENIQYF.

The chain links TRBV5-1 to TRBJ1-1, with D possibly matching TRBD1 (5 bases). This CDR3 spans 14 amino acids. CDR1 is SGHRS, CDR2 YFSETQ, per germline. The V end was cut by 3 bases, the J end by 1 base, with 10 bases between. The CDR3: CASSSWDGNTEAFF. CDR3 sequence (DNA): TGCGCCAGCAGCTCCTGGGACGGGAACACTGAAGCTTTCTTT. The entire variable domain, with the rest obtained from reference TRBV5-1 and TRBJ1-1, is as follows: KAGVTQTPRYLIKTRGQQVTLSCSPISGHRSVSWYQQTPGQGLQFLFEYFSETQRNKGNFPGRFSGRQFSNSRSEMNVSTLELGDSALYLCASSSWDGNTEAFFGQGTRLTVV.

The gene calls are TRBV29-1 and TRBJ1-1, with a tentative D call TRBD1 (5 bases). Germline CDR1 reads SQVTM; CDR2 reads ANQGSEA. Trimming removed 6 bases at V and 1 base at J, with 12 bases between. The CDR3 extends over 13 amino acids. The CDR3 DNA is TGCAGCGTCAGGGAGCTAAAGAACACTGAAGCTTTCTTT. Residues: CSVRELKNTEAFF. Full variable domain (remainder filled in from reference TRBV29-1 and TRBJ1-1): SAVISQKPSRDICQRGTSLTIQCQVDSQVTMMFWYRQQPGQSLTLIATANQGSEATYESGFVIDKFPISRPNLTFSTLTVSNMSPEDSSIYLCSVRELKNTEAFFGQGTRLTVV.

This clonotype was seen many times. The chain recombines TRBV6-1 with TRBJ1-2; 7 bases line up with TRBD1. V was pared by 9 bases and J by 5 bases, with 3 bases of the junction left unmatched. Germline lookup yields CDR1 MNHNS and CDR2 SASEGT. CDR3 length: 11 amino acids. CDR3 residues: CASRTGYGYTF. The CDR3 nucleotides read TGTGCCAGTCGGACAGGTTATGGCTACACCTTC.

The chain employs TRBV27 and TRBJ1-2, with TRBD1 matching over 8 bases. The germline V gene encodes CDR1 MNHEY and CDR2 SMNVEV (reference sequence). This CDR3 is built from 16 residues. V lost 5 bases and J lost 5; bases outside the gene matches: 13. The CDR3 loop is CASSMDRAPGRYGYTF. Here the CDR3 DNA reads TGTGCCAGCAGTATGGACAGGGCCCCGGGAAGATATGGCTACACCTTC.

In this sample, this clonotype turned up a few times. The rearrangement joins TRBV5-1 to TRBJ2-6, with TRBD1 identical over 9 bases. This CDR3 comprises 18 residues. V lost 3 bases and J lost 0; bases outside the gene matches: 7. Germline V gene lookup returns CDR1 SGHRS and CDR2 YFSETQ. The DNA for the CDR3 is TGCGCCAGCAGCTCCTCTGGGACAGGGAGCTCTGGGGCCAACGTCCTGACTTTC. Translated, it gives CASSSSGTGSSGANVLTF. Drawing the rest from reference TRBV5-1 and TRBJ2-6, the complete variable domain is KAGVTQTPRYLIKTRGQQVTLSCSPISGHRSVSWYQQTPGQGLQFLFEYFSETQRNKGNFPGRFSGRQFSNSRSEMNVSTLELGDSALYLCASSSSGTGSSGANVLTFGAGSRLTVL.

This clonotype has just a few counts. The chain has TRBV9 and TRBJ2-1; D uncertain. The ends were cut back, 0 bases at V and 9 bases at J, with 7 bases in the middle. The length of the CDR3 is 12 residues. Germline CDR1 and CDR2: SGDLS and YYNGEE. The CDR3 DNA follows: TGTGCCAGCAGCGTAGAAGGGATTGAGCAGTTCTTC. Protein: CASSVEGIEQFF.

This clonotype was seen repeatedly, ten times or more. This chain uses TRBV3-1 with TRBJ1-2; maybe TRBD1 (6 bases). Germline CDR1 and CDR2: LGHDT and YNNKEL (reference sequence). The germline V and J ends were trimmed by 1 base and 2 bases, with 14 bases remaining between them. The CDR3 covers 16 residues. In nucleotides, the CDR3 is TGTGCCAGCAGCCAAGCGGGGCCGCAGGGGAACTATGGCTACACCTTC. This codes for CASSQAGPQGNYGYTF.

This clonotype turned up a few times. The rearrangement joins TRBV5-1 to TRBJ2-3; possibly TRBD1 for D (5 bases). There are 13 residues in the CDR3. Trimming removed 0 bases from V and 8 bases from J, with 10 bases in between. Germline V gene data show CDR1 as SGHRS and CDR2 as YFSETQ. CDR3 nucleotide sequence: TGCGCCAGCAGCTTGGAACAGGCCAGTACGCAGTATTTT. This sequence encodes CASSLEQASTQYF.

There are a few counts of this clonotype. The J gene is TRBJ1-2, the V gene TRBV7-3; D is perhaps TRBD1 (5 bases). Germline V gene lookup returns CDR1 SGHTA and CDR2 FQGTGA. The CDR3 is 13 residues long. V was clipped by 4 bases and J by 7 bases, with 13 bases between them. CDR3 protein: CASSSPGLLGYTF. The CDR3 DNA sequence: TGTGCCAGCAGCTCGCCGGGACTCCTTGGCTACACCTTC.

Many counts were recorded for this clonotype. CDR3 loop: CASSVGDSNTGELFF. CDR3 in DNA: TGTGCCAGCAGCGTAGGGGACTCGAACACCGGGGAGCTGTTTTTT. The J gene is TRBJ2-2, the V gene TRBV9; maybe TRBD2 (6 bases). Germline V lookup: CDR1 SGDLS, CDR2 YYNGEE. V dropped 0 bases and J dropped 0 bases, with 6 bases sitting between them. The CDR3 is 15 residues long.

This clonotype showed up many times. CDR3: CASTLGTYSNQPQHF. The CDR3 bases are TGTGCCAGTACCCTCGGGACCTATAGCAATCAGCCCCAGCATTTT. This sequence joins TRBV19 and TRBJ1-5; a possible D gene is TRBD1 (5 bases). Trimming took off 7 bases at V and 0 bases at J, with 13 bases between the two ends. The CDR3 spans 15 residues. Per germline, CDR1 LNHDA and CDR2 SQIVND (reference sequence).

This clonotype was detected ten times or more. The chain joins TRBV30 to TRBJ1-2, with D perhaps TRBD1 (6 bases). This CDR3 spans 13 amino acids. Trimming pared 4 bases from V and 8 bases from J, leaving 17 bases between. Germline lookup yields CDR1 GTSNPN and CDR2 SVGIG (reference sequence). In DNA form, the CDR3 reads TGTGCCTGGACTGGGTTCCAGGGGAGAGGCTACACCTTC. This codes for CAWTGFQGRGYTF.

Ten or more counts support this clonotype. This chain connects TRBV28 to TRBJ2-2; D gene unclear. Germline V CDR1 and CDR2: MDHEN, SYDVKM. The CDR3 sequence is 15 residues long. The V end was cut by 2 bases, the J end by 2 bases, with 9 bases between. The CDR3, as DNA: TGTGCCAGCAGTTTAGGAGTTGTAAACACCGGGGAGCTGTTTTTT. It encodes CASSLGVVNTGELFF.